This T cell receptor (beta chain) was obtained from a study of blood T cells in healthy people across ages (dated by TCRdb to the mid-2010s). General notes on the study: In model experiments, template switching captured roughly one uniquely barcoded TCR beta cDNA molecule for every two T cells. The donors were split into four age groups: young (average around 17 years), middle-aged (more than 35), aged (roughly 60) and long-lived (over 80). Donors of different ages were randomly distributed across sequencing lanes to avoid experimental bias. Using deep sequencing normalized with unique cDNA molecular identifiers, the study measured how TCR beta repertoire diversity changes with age. For two donors (one aged 18 to 30 and one aged 80 or older), the study analyzed two additional independent replicas of 1 million unique cDNA reads from the same blood draw.

Turning to this clonotype: The target of this receptor is not known. Qualities for individual bases were not recorded, and no much larger clone is one base off.

V ends up 5 bases short and J 2 bases short, with an unmatched junction base count of 4. Including cysteine and phenylalanine, the CDR3 has 14 amino acids. Only CDR3 DNA remains: 42 bases, in frame from the first base. Reading the germline V gene (reference sequence) gives CDR1 DFQATT and CDR2 SNEGSKA. The donors were 40 or so Caucasian individuals from Russia, aged 6 to 90 years, who were systemically healthy. Ten milliliters of peripheral blood were drawn from each donor into EDTA-treated Vacutainer tubes. Ficoll-Paque density-gradient centrifugation was used to isolate PBMCs, with at least 6.5 million obtained per sample. Trizol reagent was used to extract total RNA from PBMCs, with at least 5.5 micrograms per sample. The percentages of naive CD45RAhigh/CD27high T cells were determined by flow cytometry on a PBMC aliquot from every donor. The study at large found these results: Because profiling used bulk unsorted PBMCs, naive and antigen-experienced compartments could not be compared conclusively. Estimates of total diversity based on one million sequenced T cells were regarded as lower bounds and as underestimates. A strong correlation was found between observed TCR beta diversity and the percentage of naive T cells measured by flow cytometry. The long-lived group showed more naive CD4+ T cells, fewer expanded clones and increased TCR diversity than the aged group, suggesting age selection. Donor CMV infection status was unknown, potentially confounding age-related changes in expanded clonotypes. Observed TCR beta diversity per million T cells fell roughly linearly with age, and a significant reduction was already apparent by age around 36.

The library was prepared using 5' RACE. For sequencing, an Illumina HiSeq 2500 was employed. A second PCR of roughly 7 to 12 cycles was performed with a sample-barcoded 5' primer and a J-beta primer mix. A unique molecular identifier was introduced onto each TCR beta cDNA molecule by a template-switch 5' adaptor carrying 12 random nucleotides. Each sample yielded at least 3 million CDR3-containing paired-end reads. First-strand cDNA synthesis was performed from all RNA using the Mint cDNA synthesis kit, with priming by a TRBC-specific oligonucleotide. All cDNA was treated with uracil-DNA glycosylase and then went through a first 18-cycle PCR with the universal primers M1SS and BC2_uni_R. On the study's bioinformatics: Each sample was normalized by randomly selecting 1 million high-quality reads, each carrying a distinct molecular identifier. Reads sharing molecular identifiers were discarded rather than binned into consensus sequences. MiTCR, run with a Q25 quality threshold and the strictest error-elimination algorithm, handled CDR3 identification, clonotype clustering and error correction. A nonparametric unseen species model using Euler transformation provided a lower-bound estimate of total TCR beta diversity. TCRdb's own reprocessing of the public reads used fastp at Q25 and MiXCR and kept productive beta chains. One record per CDR3 amino acid sequence lists the most common genes and DNA. The V and J calls follow TCRdb's processing rather than the paper's. In all, the sample holds about 1.5 million distinct CDR3 sequences, and approximately 38% of those were seen once. 7% to 9% of the sample lies in the top ten.

Here the chain combines TRBV20-1 and TRBJ2-1, with 9 central nucleotides matching TRBD1. Sequences were obtained from blood. The clonotype originates from a woman between 18 and 29 years old in good health. The CDR3 protein is CSAGDRAAYNEQFF. The nucleotide sequence is given as TGCAGTGCTGGGGACAGGGCGGCCTACAATGAGCAGTTCTTC.